This TCR beta chain was sequenced during a study of cytomegalovirus exposure and HLA in healthy donors. A multiplex PCR was run with 60 Vbeta primers and 13 Jbeta primers. Using immunoSEQ multiplex PCR, the repertoire was profiled, and TCRdb retains in-frame clones only, with some absent. The data contain some 150,000 clones, roughly 77% of them singletons. Study conclusions and caveats: An ancestry cluster, one associated with Asian ancestry, reportedly showed fewer N-insertions than the 666-donor mean in a later analysis. CMV serostatus was the sole immune exposure data available. Another analysis was done later, and it associated 15,000 or so TCR beta sequences with HLA alleles at 0.05 false discovery rate.

The CDR3 has 15 amino acids. V shed 2 bases and J 3 bases; nucleotides not matched to a gene: 4. Germline CDR1 SGHRS, CDR2 YFSETQ. A note on this clone: The antigen remains unidentified.

This rearrangement joins TRBV5-1 to TRBJ2-3, with 9 bases identical to TRBD1. The sample taken for sequencing was PBMCs. The receptor's source is a human donor in good health. The CDR3 DNA is TGCGCCAGCAGCTTACAGGGGGCGAAAACAGATACGCAGTATTTT. Translating gives CASSLQGAKTDTQYF.